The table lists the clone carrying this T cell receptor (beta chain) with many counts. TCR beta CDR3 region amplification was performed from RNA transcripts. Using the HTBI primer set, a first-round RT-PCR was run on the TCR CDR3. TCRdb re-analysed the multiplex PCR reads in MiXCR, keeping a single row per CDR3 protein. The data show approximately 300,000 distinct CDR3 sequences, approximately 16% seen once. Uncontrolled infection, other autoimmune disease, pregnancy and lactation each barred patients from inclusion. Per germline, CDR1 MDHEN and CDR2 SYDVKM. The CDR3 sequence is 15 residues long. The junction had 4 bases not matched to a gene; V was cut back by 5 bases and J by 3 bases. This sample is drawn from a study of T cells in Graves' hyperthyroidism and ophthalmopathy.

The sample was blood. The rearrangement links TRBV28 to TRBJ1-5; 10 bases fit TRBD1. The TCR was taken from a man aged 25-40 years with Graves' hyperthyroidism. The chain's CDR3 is CASSAGQGDNQPQHF. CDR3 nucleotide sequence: TGTGCCAGCAGTGCTGGACAGGGGGACAATCAGCCCCAGCATTTT.